This paragraph reports one TCR beta chain. Its antigen is undetermined. The CDR3 is 18 amino acids. Germline lookup yields CDR1 SGHVS and CDR2 FNYEAQ. After removal of 1 base from V and 1 base from J, the junction contained 7 bases not matched to a gene. The source of the sample is a study of T cell responses to AZD1222 COVID-19 vaccine. For the study at large: The study pooled second doses at about 4 or about 12 weeks.

The table came from immunoSEQ multiplex PCR; TCRdb's copy has only in-frame clones and leaves some out. The sample gives 95,000 to 150,000 clones, roughly 88% of which show up once; over 3% is in the top ten. Study results and caveats: Of the AZD1222 recipients, only 5 to 7 were seropositive at baseline. White British people made up most donors, females outnumbered males, and clonal diversity was possibly underestimated. Spike-specific TCR repertoires showed rising breadth and depth after two AZD1222 doses.

This specimen consisted of peripheral blood, obtained on day 0 of AZD1222 vaccination. The receptor's source is an adult in good health. The rearrangement uses TRBV7-6 and TRBJ2-3, with TRBD2 matching 11 bases. The CDR3: CASSLGLAGGAGTDTQYF. The CDR3 DNA follows: TGTGCCAGCAGCTTAGGGCTAGCGGGGGGCGCGGGCACAGATACGCAGTATTTT.